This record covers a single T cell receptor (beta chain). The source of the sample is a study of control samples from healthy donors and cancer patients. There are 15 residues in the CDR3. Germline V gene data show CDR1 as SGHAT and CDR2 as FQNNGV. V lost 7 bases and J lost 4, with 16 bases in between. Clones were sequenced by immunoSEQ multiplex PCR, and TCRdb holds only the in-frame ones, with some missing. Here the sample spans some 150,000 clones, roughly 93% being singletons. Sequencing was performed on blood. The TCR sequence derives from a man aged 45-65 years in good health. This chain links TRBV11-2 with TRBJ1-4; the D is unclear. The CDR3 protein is CASTKRARFNEKLFF. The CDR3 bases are TGTGCCAGCACCAAGCGGGCAAGGTTTAATGAAAAACTGTTTTTT.